Below, one T cell receptor (beta chain) is given with its context. This record belongs to a study of blood T cell repertoires in COVID-19. Study information: Italy, Spain and the United States were the sources of the convalescent and acute COVID-19 samples.

V lost 0 bases and J 0 bases, leaving 10 bases between the germline ends. Germline V gives CDR1 SGHRS, CDR2 YFSETQ. CDR3 length equals 16 residues. The repertoire was sequenced with immunoSEQ multiplex PCR; TCRdb's copy has only in-frame clones and lacks some. The data contain fewer than 200,000 clones, roughly 82% of them singletons. The receptor's source is a woman between 65 and 79 years old with acute or convalescent COVID-19. Sequencing was performed on peripheral blood. The V call is TRBV5-1, the J call TRBJ1-3; tentatively, D is TRBD1 (5 bases). The chain's CDR3 is CASSLGGAHSGNTIYF. CDR3 in DNA: TGCGCCAGCAGCTTGGGTGGGGCGCACTCTGGAAACACCATATATTTT.